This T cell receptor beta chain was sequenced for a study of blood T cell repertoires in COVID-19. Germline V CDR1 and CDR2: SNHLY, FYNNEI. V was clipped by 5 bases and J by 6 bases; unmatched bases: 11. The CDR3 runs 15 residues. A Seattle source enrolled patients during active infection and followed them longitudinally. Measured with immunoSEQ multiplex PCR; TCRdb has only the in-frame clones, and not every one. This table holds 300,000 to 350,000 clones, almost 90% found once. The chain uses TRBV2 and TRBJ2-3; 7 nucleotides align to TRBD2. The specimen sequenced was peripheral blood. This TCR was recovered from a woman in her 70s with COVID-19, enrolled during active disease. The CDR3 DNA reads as TGTGCCAGCAGTTTCGGCGGGGGACGCGTGGATACGCAGTATTTT. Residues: CASSFGGGRVDTQYF.